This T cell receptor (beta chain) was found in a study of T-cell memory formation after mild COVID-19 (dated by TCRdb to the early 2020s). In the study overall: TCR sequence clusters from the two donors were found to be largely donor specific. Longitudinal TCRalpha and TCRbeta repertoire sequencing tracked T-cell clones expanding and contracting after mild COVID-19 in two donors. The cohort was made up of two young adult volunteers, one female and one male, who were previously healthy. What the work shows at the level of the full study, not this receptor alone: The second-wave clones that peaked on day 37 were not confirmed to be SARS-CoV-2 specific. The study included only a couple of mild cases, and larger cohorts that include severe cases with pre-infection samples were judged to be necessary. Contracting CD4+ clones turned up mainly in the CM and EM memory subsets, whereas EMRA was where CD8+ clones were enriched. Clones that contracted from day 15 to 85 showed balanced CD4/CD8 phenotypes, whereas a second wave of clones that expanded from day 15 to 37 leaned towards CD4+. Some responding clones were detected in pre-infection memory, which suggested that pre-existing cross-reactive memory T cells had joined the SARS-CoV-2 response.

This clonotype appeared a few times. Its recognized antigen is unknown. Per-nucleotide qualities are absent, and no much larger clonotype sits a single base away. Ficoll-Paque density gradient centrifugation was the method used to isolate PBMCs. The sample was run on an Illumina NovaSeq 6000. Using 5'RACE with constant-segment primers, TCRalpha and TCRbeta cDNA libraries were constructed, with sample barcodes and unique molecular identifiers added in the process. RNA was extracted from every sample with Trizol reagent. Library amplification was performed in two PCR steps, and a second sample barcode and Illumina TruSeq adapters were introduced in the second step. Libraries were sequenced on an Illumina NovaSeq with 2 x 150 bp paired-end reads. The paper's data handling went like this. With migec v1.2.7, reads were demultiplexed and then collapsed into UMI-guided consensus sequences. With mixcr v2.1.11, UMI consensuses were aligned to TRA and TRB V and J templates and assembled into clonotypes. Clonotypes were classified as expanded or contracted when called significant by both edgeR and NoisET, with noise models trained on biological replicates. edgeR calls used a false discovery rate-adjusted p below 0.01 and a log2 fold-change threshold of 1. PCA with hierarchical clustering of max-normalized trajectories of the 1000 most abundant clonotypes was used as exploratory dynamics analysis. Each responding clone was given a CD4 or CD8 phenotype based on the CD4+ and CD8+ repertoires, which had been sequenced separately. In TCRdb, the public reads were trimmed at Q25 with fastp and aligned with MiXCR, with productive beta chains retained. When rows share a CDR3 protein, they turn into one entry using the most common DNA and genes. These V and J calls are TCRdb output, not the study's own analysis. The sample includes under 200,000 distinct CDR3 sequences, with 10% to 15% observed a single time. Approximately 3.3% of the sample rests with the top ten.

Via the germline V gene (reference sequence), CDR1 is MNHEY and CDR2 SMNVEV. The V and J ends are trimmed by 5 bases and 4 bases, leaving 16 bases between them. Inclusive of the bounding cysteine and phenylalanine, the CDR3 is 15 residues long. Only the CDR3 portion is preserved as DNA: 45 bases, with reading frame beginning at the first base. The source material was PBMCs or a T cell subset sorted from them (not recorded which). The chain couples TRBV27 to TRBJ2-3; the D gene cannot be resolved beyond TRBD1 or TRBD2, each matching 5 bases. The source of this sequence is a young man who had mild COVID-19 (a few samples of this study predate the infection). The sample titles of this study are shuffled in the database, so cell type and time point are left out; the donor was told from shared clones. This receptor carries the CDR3 CASSPGAFFSDTQYF. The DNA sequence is TGTGCCAGCAGTCCCGGGGCGTTTTTCTCAGATACGCAGTATTTT.